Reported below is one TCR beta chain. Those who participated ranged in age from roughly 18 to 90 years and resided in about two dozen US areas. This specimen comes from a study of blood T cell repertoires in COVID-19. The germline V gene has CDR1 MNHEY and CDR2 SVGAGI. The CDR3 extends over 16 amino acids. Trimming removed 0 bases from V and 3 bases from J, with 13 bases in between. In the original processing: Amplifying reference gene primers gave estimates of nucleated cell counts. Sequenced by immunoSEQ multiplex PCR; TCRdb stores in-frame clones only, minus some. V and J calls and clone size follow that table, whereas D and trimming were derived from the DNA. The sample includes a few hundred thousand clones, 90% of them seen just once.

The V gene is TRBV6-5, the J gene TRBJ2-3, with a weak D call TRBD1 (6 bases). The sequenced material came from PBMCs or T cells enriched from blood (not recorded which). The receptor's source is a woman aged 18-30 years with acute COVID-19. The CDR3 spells CASSYSTQGGTDTQYF. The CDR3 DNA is TGTGCCAGCAGTTACTCGACACAGGGTGGGACAGATACGCAGTATTTT.